The rows below give T cell receptor beta chains drawn from one sample of a study of PD-L1 blockade in urothelial cancer. Some clones are missing from TCRdb's copy, which holds only in-frame ones; the method was immunoSEQ multiplex PCR. This table has tens of thousands of clones, around 87% appearing once. The sequencing used PBMCs, collected around atezolizumab (anti-PD-L1) treatment. These receptors all come from a man aged 50 or older with urothelial cancer. The CDR3 runs from the conserved cysteine through the conserved F or W. The order of the fields is J gene, V gene, D gene, clone size, CDR3 DNA, CDR3 protein. A D gene is named only where the DNA matches it firmly. Only part of the rows carry a size: once, few, many, or a class if the clone is expanded.

J: TRBJ1-1
V: TRBV25-1
D: NA
size: NA
DNA: TGTGCCAGCAGTGACCCCACAGGGAACACTGAAGCTTTCTTT
CDR3: CASSDPTGNTEAFF

J: TRBJ1-1
V: TRBV5-6
D: TRBD1
size: NA
DNA: TGTGCCAGCAGCCCCGACTTAGACAGGGACACTGAAGCTTTCTTT
CDR3: CASSPDLDRDTEAFF

J: TRBJ2-1
V: TRBV11-2
D: NA
size: NA
DNA: TGTGCCAGCAGCCAAGGGACAAGAGGCGGTGGTGAGCAGTTCTTC
CDR3: CASSQGTRGGGEQFF

J: TRBJ1-2
V: TRBV5-1
D: TRBD1
size: once
DNA: TGCGCCAGCAGCCCAGCCGGAGGACAGGGGCACTATGGCTACACCTTC
CDR3: CASSPAGGQGHYGYTF

J: TRBJ2-1
V: TRBV5-6
D: TRBD2
size: NA
DNA: TGTGCCAGCGACCAGACAGGGCGGGTACTAGCGGGAGTCTCTAATGAGCAGTTCTTC
CDR3: CASDQTGRVLAGVSNEQFF

J: TRBJ2-2
V: TRBV6-5
D: TRBD1
size: NA
DNA: TGTGCCAGCAGTGACAGGGTCACCGGGGAGCTGTTTTTT
CDR3: CASSDRVTGELFF

J: TRBJ2-4
V: TRBV2
D: TRBD1
size: NA
DNA: TGTGCCAGCAGTAGGACAGGGGGCCAAAACATTCAGTACTTC
CDR3: CASSRTGGQNIQYF

J: TRBJ2-1
V: TRBV19
D: TRBD2
size: NA
DNA: TGTGCCAGTAGTGTCCCCGGACTAGCGGGAGGGACCGATGAGCAGTTCTTC
CDR3: CASSVPGLAGGTDEQFF

J: TRBJ2-6
V: TRBV6-4
D: TRBD2
size: NA
DNA: TGTGCCAGCAGTGACTTCCGGGCTAGCGGGAGGACTCCGGCGCTCTCTGGGGCCAACGTCCTGACTTTC
CDR3: CASSDFRASGRTPALSGANVLTF

J: TRBJ1-1
V: TRBV7-2
D: NA
size: NA
DNA: TGTGCCAGCAGCTTAGATACAGGGTTCACTGAAGCTTTCTTT
CDR3: CASSLDTGFTEAFF

J: TRBJ2-5
V: TRBV11-2
D: TRBD2
size: NA
DNA: TGTGCCAGCAGCTTAACAGGTAGCGGGAGAGGAGAGACCCAGTACTTC
CDR3: CASSLTGSGRGETQYF

J: TRBJ2-7
V: TRBV10-1
D: TRBD2
size: NA
DNA: TGCGCCAGCAGTGACCCGCGGGGGGCGGTCTACGAGCAGTACTTC
CDR3: CASSDPRGAVYEQYF

J: TRBJ2-5
V: TRBV2
D: NA
size: once
DNA: TGTGCAAGCAGTTCTCGCCAAGAGACCCAGTACTTC
CDR3: CASSSRQETQYF

J: TRBJ2-7
V: TRBV10-3
D: NA
size: NA
DNA: TGTGCCATCAGTACTGACAGGATCAGTTCCTACGAGCAGTACTTC
CDR3: CAISTDRISSYEQYF

J: TRBJ2-5
V: TRBV6-5
D: NA
size: few
DNA: TGTGCCAGCAGTTCCCCCCTGGGCCCCCAAGAGACCCAGTACTTC
CDR3: CASSSPLGPQETQYF

J: TRBJ2-1
V: TRBV5-6
D: TRBD2
size: NA
DNA: TGTGCCAGCAGCGGCGGGGGGGCTATTTACAATGAGCAGTTCTTC
CDR3: CASSGGGAIYNEQFF

J: TRBJ2-7
V: TRBV27
D: NA
size: once
DNA: TGTGCCAGCAGTTACTCGGGTCAGGGGCCCTACGAGCAGTACTTC
CDR3: CASSYSGQGPYEQYF

J: TRBJ2-1
V: TRBV7-6
D: TRBD2
size: once
DNA: TGTGCCAGCAGCTTTATTCCGACTAGCGGGGACAATGAGCAGTTCTTC
CDR3: CASSFIPTSGDNEQFF